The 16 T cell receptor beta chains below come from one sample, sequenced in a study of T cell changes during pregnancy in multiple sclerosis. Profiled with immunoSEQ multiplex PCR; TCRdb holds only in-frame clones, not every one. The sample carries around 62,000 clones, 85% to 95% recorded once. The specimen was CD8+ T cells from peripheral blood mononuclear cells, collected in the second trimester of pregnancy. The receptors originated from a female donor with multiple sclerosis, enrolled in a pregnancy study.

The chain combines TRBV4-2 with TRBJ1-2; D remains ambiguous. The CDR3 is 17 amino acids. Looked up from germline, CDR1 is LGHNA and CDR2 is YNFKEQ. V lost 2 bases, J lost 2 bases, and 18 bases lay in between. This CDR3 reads CASSQSEGEGANYGYTF. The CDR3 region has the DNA TGTGCCAGCAGCCAATCCGAAGGAGAGGGCGCCAACTATGGCTACACCTTC.

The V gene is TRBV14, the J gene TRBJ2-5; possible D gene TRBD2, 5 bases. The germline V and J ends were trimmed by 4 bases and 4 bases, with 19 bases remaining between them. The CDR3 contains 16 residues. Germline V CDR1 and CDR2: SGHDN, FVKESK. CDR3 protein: CASSPNVWEGGETQYF. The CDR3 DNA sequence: TGTGCCAGCAGCCCAAATGTGTGGGAAGGAGGAGAGACCCAGTACTTC.

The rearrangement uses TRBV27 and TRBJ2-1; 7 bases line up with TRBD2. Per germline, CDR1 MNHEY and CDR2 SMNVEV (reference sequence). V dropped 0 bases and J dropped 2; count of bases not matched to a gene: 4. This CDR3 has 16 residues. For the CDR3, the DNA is TGTGCCAGCAGTTTATCTGGAGGGAGGGCCTACAATGAGCAGTTCTTC. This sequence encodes CASSLSGGRAYNEQFF.

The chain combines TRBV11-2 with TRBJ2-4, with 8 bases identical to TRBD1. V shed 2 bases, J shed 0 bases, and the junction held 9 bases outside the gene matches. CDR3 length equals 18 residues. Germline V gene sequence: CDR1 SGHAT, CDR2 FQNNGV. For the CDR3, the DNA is TGTGCCAGCAGCTTATCGACAGGGGTTGGACTAGCCAAAAACATTCAGTACTTC. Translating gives CASSLSTGVGLAKNIQYF.

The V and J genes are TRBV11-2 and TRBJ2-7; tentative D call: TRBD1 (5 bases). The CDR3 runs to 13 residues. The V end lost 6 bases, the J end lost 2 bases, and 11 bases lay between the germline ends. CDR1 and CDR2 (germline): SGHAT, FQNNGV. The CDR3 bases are TGTGCCAGCAGTTCTACAGGTACCTACGAGCAGTACTTC. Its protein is CASSSTGTYEQYF.

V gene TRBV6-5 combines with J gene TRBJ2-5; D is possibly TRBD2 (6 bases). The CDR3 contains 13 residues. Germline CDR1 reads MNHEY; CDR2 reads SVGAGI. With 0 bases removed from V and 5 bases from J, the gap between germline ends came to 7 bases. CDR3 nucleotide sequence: TGTGCCAGCAGTTACTCGGGGGGTGAGACCCAGTACTTC. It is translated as CASSYSGGETQYF.

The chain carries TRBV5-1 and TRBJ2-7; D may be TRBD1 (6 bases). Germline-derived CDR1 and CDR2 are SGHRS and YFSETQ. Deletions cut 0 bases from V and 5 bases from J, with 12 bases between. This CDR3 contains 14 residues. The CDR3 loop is CASSLDTGRNEQYF. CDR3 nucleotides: TGCGCCAGCAGCTTGGACACAGGGCGCAACGAGCAGTACTTC.

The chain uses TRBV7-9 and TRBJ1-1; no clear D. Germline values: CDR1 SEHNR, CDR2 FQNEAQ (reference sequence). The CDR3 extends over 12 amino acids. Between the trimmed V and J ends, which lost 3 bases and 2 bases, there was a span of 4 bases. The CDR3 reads CASSFSNTEAFF. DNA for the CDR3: TGTGCCAGCAGCTTTTCAAACACTGAAGCTTTCTTT.

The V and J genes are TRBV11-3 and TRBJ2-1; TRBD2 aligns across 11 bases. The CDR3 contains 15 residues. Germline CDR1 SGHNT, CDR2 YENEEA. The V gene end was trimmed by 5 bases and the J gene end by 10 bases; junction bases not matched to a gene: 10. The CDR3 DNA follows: TGTGCCAGCAGCCCTTTAGCGGGGGGGGAAAGCGAGCAGTTCTTC. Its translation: CASSPLAGGESEQFF.

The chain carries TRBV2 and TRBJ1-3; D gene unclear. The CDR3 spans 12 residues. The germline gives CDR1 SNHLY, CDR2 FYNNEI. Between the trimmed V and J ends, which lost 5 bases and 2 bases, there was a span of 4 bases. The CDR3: CASSRAGNTIYF. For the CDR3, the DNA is TGTGCCAGCAGTCGAGCTGGAAACACCATATATTTT.

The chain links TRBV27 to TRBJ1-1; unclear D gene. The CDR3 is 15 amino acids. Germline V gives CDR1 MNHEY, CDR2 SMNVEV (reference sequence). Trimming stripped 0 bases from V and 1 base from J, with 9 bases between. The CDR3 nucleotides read TGTGCCAGCAGTTTATCGCTGGGAGGGAACACTGAAGCTTTCTTT. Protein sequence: CASSLSLGGNTEAFF.

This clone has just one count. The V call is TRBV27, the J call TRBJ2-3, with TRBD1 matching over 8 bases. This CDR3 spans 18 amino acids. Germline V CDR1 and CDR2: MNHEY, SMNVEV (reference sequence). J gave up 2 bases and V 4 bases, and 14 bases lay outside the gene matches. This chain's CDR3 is CASSWGVSTGVITDTQYF. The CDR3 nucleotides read TGTGCCAGCAGTTGGGGGGTGTCGACAGGGGTGATCACAGATACGCAGTATTTT.

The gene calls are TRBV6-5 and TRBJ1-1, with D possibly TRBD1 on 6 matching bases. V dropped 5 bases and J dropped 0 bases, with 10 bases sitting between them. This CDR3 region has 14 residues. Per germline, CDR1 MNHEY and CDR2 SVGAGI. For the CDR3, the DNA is TGTGCCAGCAGTCCAGGGGCCGTGAACACTGAAGCTTTCTTT. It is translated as CASSPGAVNTEAFF.

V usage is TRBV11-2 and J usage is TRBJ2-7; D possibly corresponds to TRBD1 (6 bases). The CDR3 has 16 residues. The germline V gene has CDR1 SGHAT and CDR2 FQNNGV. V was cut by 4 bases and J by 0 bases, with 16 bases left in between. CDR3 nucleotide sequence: TGTGCCAGCAGCTCCACCCGGGACATAAACTCCTACGAGCAGTACTTC. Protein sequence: CASSSTRDINSYEQYF.

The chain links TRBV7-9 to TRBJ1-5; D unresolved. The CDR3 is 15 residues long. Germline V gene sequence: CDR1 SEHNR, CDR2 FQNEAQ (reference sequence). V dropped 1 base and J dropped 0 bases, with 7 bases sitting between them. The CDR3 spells CASSLDGFSNQPQHF. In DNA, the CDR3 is TGTGCCAGCAGCTTAGACGGGTTTAGCAATCAGCCCCAGCATTTT.

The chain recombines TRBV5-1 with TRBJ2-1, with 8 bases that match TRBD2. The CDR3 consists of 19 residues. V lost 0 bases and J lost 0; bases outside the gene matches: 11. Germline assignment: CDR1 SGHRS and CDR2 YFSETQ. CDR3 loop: CASSLGASGRRSSYNEQFF. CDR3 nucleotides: TGCGCCAGCAGCTTGGGGGCTAGCGGGCGTCGGAGCTCCTACAATGAGCAGTTCTTC.